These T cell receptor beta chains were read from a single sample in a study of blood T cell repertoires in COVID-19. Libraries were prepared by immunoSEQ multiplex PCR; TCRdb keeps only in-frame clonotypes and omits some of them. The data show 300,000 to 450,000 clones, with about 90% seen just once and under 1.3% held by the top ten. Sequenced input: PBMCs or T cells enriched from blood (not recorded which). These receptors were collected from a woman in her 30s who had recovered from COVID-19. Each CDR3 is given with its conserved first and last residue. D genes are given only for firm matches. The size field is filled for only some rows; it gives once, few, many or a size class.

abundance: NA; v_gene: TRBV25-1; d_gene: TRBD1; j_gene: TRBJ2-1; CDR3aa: CASTGTGGFDEQFF; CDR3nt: TGTGCCAGCACTGGGACAGGGGGGTTTGATGAGCAGTTCTTC
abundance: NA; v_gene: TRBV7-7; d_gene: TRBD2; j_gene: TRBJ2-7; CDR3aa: CASSIRGTSGFRLYEQYF; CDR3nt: TGTGCCAGCAGCATTCGAGGGACTAGCGGGTTTCGGCTCTACGAGCAGTACTTC
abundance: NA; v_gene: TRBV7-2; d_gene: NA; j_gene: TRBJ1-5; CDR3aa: CASSFSPGRGDQPQHF; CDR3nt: TGTGCCAGCAGCTTTTCCCCCGGCAGGGGCGATCAGCCCCAGCATTTT
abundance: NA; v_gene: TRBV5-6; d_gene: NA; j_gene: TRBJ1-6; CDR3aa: CASSLVFRGAGSPLHF; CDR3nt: TGTGCCAGCAGCTTGGTTTTTCGGGGGGCTGGTTCACCCCTCCACTTT
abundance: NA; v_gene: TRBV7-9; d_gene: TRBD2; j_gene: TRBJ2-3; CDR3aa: CASFHGIAGGTDTQYF; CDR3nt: TGTGCCAGCTTCCACGGGATAGCGGGGGGCACAGATACGCAGTATTTT
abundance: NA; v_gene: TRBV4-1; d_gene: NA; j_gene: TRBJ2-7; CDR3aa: CASSPSTVPYEQYF; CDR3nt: TGCGCCAGCAGCCCCTCGACAGTACCCTACGAGCAGTACTTC
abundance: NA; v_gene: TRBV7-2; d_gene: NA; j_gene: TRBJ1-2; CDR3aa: CASSQAIYGYTF; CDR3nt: TGTGCCAGCAGCCAGGCTATCTATGGCTACACCTTC
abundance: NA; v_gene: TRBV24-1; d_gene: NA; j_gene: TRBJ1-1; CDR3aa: CATSGPGGVSGTEAFF; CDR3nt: TGTGCCACCAGTGGCCCCGGAGGGGTGTCCGGGACTGAAGCTTTCTTT
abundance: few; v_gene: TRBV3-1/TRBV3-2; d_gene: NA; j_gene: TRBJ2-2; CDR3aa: CASSQEGTGELFF; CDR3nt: TGTGCCAGCAGCCAGGAGGGTACCGGGGAGCTGTTTTTT
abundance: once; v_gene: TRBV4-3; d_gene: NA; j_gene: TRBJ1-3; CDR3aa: CASSQDWVGVGNTIYF; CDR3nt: TGCGCCAGCAGCCAAGATTGGGTAGGGGTTGGAAACACCATATATTTT
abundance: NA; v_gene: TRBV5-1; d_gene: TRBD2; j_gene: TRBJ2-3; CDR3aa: CASSLAGGGAADTQYF; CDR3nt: TGCGCCAGCAGCTTGGCTGGCGGGGGGGCCGCAGATACGCAGTATTTT
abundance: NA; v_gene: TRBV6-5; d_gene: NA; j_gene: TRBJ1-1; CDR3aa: CASRGRGRVAFF; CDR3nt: TGTGCCAGTCGGGGGAGGGGCAGGGTAGCTTTCTTT
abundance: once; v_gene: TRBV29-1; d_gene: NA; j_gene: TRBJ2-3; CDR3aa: CSVEGRASDTQYF; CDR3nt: TGCAGCGTTGAAGGTCGAGCTTCGGATACGCAGTATTTT
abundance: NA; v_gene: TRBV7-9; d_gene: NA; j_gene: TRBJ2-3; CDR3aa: CASSSTPPPPDTQYF; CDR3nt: TGTGCCAGCAGCTCGACACCACCTCCCCCAGATACGCAGTATTTT
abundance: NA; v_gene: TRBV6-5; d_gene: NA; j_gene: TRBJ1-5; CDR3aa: CASMGQKGGNQPQHF; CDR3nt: TGTGCCAGCATGGGGCAAAAAGGGGGCAATCAGCCCCAGCATTTT
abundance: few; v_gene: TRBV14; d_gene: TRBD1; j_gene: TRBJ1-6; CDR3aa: CASSRGQSYNSPLHF; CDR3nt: TGTGCCAGCAGCAGGGGGCAGTCCTATAATTCACCCCTCCACTTT
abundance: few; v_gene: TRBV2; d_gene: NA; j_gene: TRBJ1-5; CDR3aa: CASSENQGGQPQHF; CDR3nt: TGTGCCAGCAGTGAGAATCAAGGCGGTCAGCCCCAGCATTTT
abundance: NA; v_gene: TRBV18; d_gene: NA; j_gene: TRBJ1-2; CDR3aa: CASSPRGGYGYTF; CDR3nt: TGTGCCAGCTCACCAAGGGGCGGCTATGGCTACACCTTC
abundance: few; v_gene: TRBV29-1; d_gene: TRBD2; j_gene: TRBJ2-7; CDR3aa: CSVVSGVHEQYF; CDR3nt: TGCAGCGTTGTTAGCGGGGTCCACGAGCAGTACTTC
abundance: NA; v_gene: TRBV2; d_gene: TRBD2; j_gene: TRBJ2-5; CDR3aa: CASNLAGGSETQYF; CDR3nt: TGTGCCAGCAATTTAGCGGGGGGCTCGGAGACCCAGTACTTC
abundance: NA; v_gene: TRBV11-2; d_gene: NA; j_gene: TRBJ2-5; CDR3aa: CASSLVLASETQYF; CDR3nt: TGTGCCAGCAGCTTAGTCCTAGCATCGGAGACCCAGTACTTC
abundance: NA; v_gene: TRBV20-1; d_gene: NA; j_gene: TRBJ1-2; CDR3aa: CSASLPGVAGYTF; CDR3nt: TGCAGTGCTAGTCTGCCAGGGGTGGCTGGCTACACCTTC
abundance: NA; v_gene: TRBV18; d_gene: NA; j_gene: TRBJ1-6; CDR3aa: CASSPEQGRGSPLHF; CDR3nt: TGTGCCAGCTCACCGGAACAGGGTCGGGGTTCACCCCTCCACTTT